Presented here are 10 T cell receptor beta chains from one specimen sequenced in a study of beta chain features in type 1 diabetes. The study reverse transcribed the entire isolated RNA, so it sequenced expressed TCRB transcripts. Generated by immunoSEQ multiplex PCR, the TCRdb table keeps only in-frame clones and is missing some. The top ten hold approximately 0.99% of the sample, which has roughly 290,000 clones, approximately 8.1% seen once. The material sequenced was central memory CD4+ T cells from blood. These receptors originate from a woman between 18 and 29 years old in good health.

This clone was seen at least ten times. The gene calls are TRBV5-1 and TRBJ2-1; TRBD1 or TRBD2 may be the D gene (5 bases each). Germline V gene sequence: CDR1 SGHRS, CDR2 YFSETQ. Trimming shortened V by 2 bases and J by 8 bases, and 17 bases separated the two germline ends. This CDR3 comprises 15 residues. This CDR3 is CASSLRGVGIDEQFF. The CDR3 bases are TGCGCCAGCAGCTTACGAGGGGTCGGGATCGATGAGCAGTTCTTC.

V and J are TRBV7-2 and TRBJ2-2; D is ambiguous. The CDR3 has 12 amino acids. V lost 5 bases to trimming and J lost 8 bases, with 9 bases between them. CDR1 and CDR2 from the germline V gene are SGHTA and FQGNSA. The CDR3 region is CASSPLWGELFF. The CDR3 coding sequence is TGTGCCAGCAGCCCCCTGTGGGGGGAGCTGTTTTTT. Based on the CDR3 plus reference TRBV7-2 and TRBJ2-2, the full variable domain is GAGVSQSPSNKVTEKGKDVELRCDPISGHTALYWYRQSLGQGLEFLIYFQGNSAPDKSGLPSDRFSAERTGGSVSTLTIQRTQQEDSAVYLCASSPLWGELFFGEGSRLTVL.

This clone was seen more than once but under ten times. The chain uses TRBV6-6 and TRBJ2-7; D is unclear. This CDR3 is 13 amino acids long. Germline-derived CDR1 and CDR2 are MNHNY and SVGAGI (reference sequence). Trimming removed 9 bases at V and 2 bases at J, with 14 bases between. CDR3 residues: CASARQIPYEQYF. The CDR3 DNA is TGTGCCAGTGCCCGGCAGATACCCTACGAGCAGTACTTC.

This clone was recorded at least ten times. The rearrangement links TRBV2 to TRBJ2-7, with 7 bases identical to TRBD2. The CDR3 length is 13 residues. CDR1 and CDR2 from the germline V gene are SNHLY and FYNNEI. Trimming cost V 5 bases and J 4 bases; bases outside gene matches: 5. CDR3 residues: CASSRDYSYEQYV. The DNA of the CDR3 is TGTGCCAGCAGTCGGGACTATTCTTACGAGCAGTACGTC.

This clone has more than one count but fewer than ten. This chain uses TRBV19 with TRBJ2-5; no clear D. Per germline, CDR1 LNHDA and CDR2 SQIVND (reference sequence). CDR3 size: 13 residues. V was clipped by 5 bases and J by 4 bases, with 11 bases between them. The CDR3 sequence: CASSSPTGETQYF. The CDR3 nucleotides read TGTGCCAGTAGTTCCCCTACGGGAGAGACCCAGTACTTC. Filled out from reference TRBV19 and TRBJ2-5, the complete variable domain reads DGGITQSPKYLFRKEGQNVTLSCEQNLNHDAMYWYRQDPGQGLRLIYYSQIVNDFQKGDIAEGYSVSREKKESFPLTVTSAQKNPTAFYLCASSSPTGETQYFGPGTRLLVL.

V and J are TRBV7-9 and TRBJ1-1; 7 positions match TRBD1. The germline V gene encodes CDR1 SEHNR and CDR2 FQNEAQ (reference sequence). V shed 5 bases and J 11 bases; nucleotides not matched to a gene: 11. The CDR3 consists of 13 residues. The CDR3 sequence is CASSLRQGRGAFF. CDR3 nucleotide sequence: TGTGCCAGCAGCCTCCGACAGGGCCGGGGGGCTTTCTTT. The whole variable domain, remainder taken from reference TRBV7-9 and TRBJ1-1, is DTGVSQNPRHKITKRGQNVTFRCDPISEHNRLYWYRQTLGQGPEFLTYFQNEAQLEKSRLLSDRFSAERPKGSFSTLEIQRTEQGDSAMYLCASSLRQGRGAFFGQGTRLTVV.

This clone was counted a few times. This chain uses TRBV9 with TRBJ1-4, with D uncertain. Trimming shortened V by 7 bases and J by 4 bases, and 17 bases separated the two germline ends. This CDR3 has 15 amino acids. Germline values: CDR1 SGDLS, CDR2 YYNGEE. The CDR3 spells CASGEGRFLNEKLFF. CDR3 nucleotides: TGTGCCAGCGGCGAGGGCCGCTTCCTTAATGAAAAACTGTTTTTT.

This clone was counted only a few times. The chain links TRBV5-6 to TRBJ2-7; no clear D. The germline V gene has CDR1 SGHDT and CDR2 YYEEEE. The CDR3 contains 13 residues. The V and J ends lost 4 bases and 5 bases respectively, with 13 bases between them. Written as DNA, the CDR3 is TGTGCCAGCAGCGGGAAGGTATATGACGAGCAGTACTTC. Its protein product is CASSGKVYDEQYF.

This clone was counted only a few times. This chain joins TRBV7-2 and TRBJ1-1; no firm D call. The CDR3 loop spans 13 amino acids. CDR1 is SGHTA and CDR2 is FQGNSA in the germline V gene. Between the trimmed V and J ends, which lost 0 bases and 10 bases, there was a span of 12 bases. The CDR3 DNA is TGTGCCAGCAGCTTAGCGGATTGGGGTACAGCTTTCTTT. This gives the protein CASSLADWGTAFF.

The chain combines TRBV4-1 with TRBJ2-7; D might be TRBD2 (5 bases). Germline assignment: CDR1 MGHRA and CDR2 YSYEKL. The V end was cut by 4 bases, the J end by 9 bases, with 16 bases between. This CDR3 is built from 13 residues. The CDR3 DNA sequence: TGCGCCAGCAGCCCCCATCTGGACTCCTTGCAGTACGTC. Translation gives CASSPHLDSLQYV.